These 3 T cell receptor beta chains were sequenced from one sample in a study of blood T cell repertoires in COVID-19. Sequencing was performed with immunoSEQ multiplex PCR; in TCRdb, only in-frame clones are kept and a portion is missing. This sample has 55,000 to 80,000 clones; 75% to 90% occur once, and the top ten carry 7% to 10%. Sequencing was performed on peripheral blood. Receptors originate from a man in his fifties with active COVID-19.

The V and J genes are TRBV9 and TRBJ2-7; D remains ambiguous. The V gene's germline CDR1 is SGDLS and CDR2 YYNGEE. The CDR3 length is 15 residues. V was pared by 0 bases and J by 7 bases, with 17 bases between. CDR3 region: CASSVDPGGLREQYF. The CDR3 DNA sequence: TGTGCCAGCAGCGTAGATCCCGGTGGCTTGAGGGAGCAGTACTTC. The whole variable domain, remainder taken from reference TRBV9 and TRBJ2-7, is DSGVTQTPKHLITATGQRVTLRCSPRSGDLSVYWYQQSLDQGLQFLIQYYNGEERAKGNILERFSAQQFPDLHSELNLSSLELGDSALYFCASSVDPGGLREQYFGPGTRLTVT.

CDR3 nucleotides: TGCGCCAGCAGATTACAGGCCCTAAACACCGGGGAGCTGTTTTTT. This codes for CASRLQALNTGELFF. This chain connects TRBV5-1 to TRBJ2-2; D perhaps matches TRBD1 (5 bases). V lost 5 bases to trimming and J lost 2 bases, with 13 bases between them. CDR1 is SGHRS, CDR2 YFSETQ, per germline. The CDR3 is 15 amino acids.

The genes are TRBV19 and TRBJ1-3, with 8 bases identical to TRBD1. In germline, CDR1 is LNHDA, CDR2 SQIVND (reference sequence). CDR3 length equals 14 residues. After removal of 7 bases from V and 3 bases from J, the junction contained 5 bases not matched to a gene. Here the CDR3 DNA reads TGTGCCAGTACATACAGGGGGAATGGAAACACCATATATTTT. Translation gives CASTYRGNGNTIYF.